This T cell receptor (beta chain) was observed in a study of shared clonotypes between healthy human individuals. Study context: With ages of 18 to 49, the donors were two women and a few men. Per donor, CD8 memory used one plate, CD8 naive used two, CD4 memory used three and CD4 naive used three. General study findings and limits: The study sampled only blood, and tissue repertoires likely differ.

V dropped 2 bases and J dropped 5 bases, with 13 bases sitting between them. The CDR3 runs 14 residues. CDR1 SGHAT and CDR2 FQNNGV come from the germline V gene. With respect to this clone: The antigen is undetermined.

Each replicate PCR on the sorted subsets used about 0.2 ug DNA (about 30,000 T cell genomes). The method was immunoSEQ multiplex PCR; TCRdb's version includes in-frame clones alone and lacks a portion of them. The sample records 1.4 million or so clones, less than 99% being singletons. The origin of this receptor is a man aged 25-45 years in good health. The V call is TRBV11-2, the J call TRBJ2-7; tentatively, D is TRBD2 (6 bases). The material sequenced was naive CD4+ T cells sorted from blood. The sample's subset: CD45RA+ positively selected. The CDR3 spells CASSLRGAGNEQYF. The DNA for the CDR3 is TGTGCCAGCAGCTTACGCGGGGCGGGGAACGAGCAGTACTTC.